This T cell receptor (beta chain) was identified during a study of T cell repertoires in cytomegalovirus infection (dated by TCRdb to about 2019). Some background on the complete study: Donor HLA type was relevant to the analysis, as public TCR beta signatures indicated carriage of CMV infection together with the matching HLA type.

The CDR3, from cysteine to phenylalanine, totals 16 residues. Just the 48-base CDR3 DNA is kept, in frame starting at base 1. Based on the germline V gene (reference sequence), the CDR1 and CDR2 sequences are DFQATT and SNEGSKA. V ends up 5 bases short and J 1 base short, with an unmatched junction base count of 13. Note on this clonotype: The target of this receptor is not known. No base quality information exists; no much larger clone differs at one position.

General study outcomes and caveats: The ex vivo response was dominated by HLA-C-restricted CMV-specific TCR beta clonotypes, which also provided the single most frequent clonotype in two of eight donors. Cumulative frequency of public TCR beta family members discriminated carriers of CMV infection plus the relevant HLA type in this cohort and an independent 352-donor cohort.

Sequencing relied on an Illumina HiSeq 1500. TCRdb took the public reads, trimmed them with fastp at Q25, ran MiXCR for clone calling and kept in-frame beta chains. When rows share a CDR3 protein, they turn into one entry using the most common DNA and genes. The sample table shows roughly 500,000 distinct CDR3 sequences, and 15% to 20% are seen once. Together, the top ten hold 20% to 30% of the sample. This receptor was identified in a human donor in good health (CMV status not recorded). Some clones in this sample may be carry-over from other donors' samples. The sample taken for sequencing was CD8+ T cells from PBMCs. The rearranged chain carries TRBV20-1 and TRBJ1-2; TRBD1 lines up with 7 middle nucleotides. The CDR3 region reads CSAVTGTENINYGYTF. The base sequence is TGCAGTGCTGTCACGGGGACAGAGAACATTAACTATGGCTACACCTTC.